A selection of T cell receptor beta chains follows, all from one sample in a study of cytomegalovirus exposure and HLA in healthy donors. Assay used: immunoSEQ multiplex PCR; TCRdb lists only in-frame clones, some missing. The repertoire consists of some 93,000 clones, with over 75% occurring once and the leading ten covering about 4%. Sequencing was performed on PBMCs. The source is a man between 50 and 59 years old in good health and CMV-seronegative. Each CDR3 is given with its conserved first and last residue. A D gene is named only where the DNA matches it firmly. Size is omitted from some rows. Given values are once, few, many or a class for expanded clones.

NA	13	TRBJ2-2	TRBV25-1	NA	TGTGCCAGCAGTGTGGGGGGAGCCGGGGAGCTGTTTTTT	CASSVGGAGELFF
TRBD1	15	TRBJ1-1	TRBV6-5	NA	TGTGCCAGCAGTTACGACAGGGCGAGGTTGGCTGAAGCTTTCTTT	CASSYDRARLAEAFF
TRBD1	15	TRBJ1-2	TRBV11-2	NA	TGTGCCAGCAGCTTAGATCCAGGGGGGATCTATGGCTACACCTTC	CASSLDPGGIYGYTF
NA	14	TRBJ2-1	TRBV4-1	once	TGCGCCAGCAGCCAAGAAGTCCAGGGCAATGAGCAGTTCTTC	CASSQEVQGNEQFF
NA	14	TRBJ2-1	TRBV13	NA	TGTGCCAGCAGCCCCGAGGGGACTTTCAATGAGCAGTTCTTC	CASSPEGTFNEQFF
NA	14	TRBJ2-1	TRBV13	NA	TGTGCCAGCAGTGACGGGAGCTCCTACAATGAGCAGTTCTTC	CASSDGSSYNEQFF
NA	13	TRBJ1-2	TRBV7-2	NA	TGTGCCAGCAGCCCTCGACGGAGCCATGGCTACACCTTC	CASSPRRSHGYTF
NA	15	TRBJ1-2	TRBV5-6	NA	TGTGCCAGCAGCTTGGAGGGAGCCTCTAGCTATGGCTACACCTTC	CASSLEGASSYGYTF
NA	17	TRBJ2-3	TRBV27	NA	TGTGCCAGCAGTTTAAATAGGGGCGAAGGGATGACAGATACGCAGTATTTT	CASSLNRGEGMTDTQYF
TRBD1	15	TRBJ2-1	TRBV28	NA	TGTGCCAGCAGTTTATTCACAGGGGTCAACAATGAGCAGTTCTTC	CASSLFTGVNNEQFF
TRBD1	14	TRBJ2-7	TRBV18	NA	TGTGCCAGCTCACCGGACAGGAATAGCCTCGAGCAGTACTTC	CASSPDRNSLEQYF
NA	11	TRBJ1-2	TRBV20-1	NA	TGCAGTGCAAGGGGGACCTATGGCTACACCTTC	CSARGTYGYTF
NA	14	TRBJ2-3	TRBV27	NA	TGTGCCAGCAGCACAGTCACCCGCCCAGATACGCAGTATTTT	CASSTVTRPDTQYF
TRBD2	15	TRBJ2-3	TRBV10-3	few	TGTGCCATCACTGGGACTAGCGGGAGAACAGATACGCAGTATTTT	CAITGTSGRTDTQYF
TRBD2	15	TRBJ2-7	TRBV7-2	NA	TGTGCCAGCAGCTTAGGACTAGCGGGAGCTTACGAGCAGTACTTC	CASSLGLAGAYEQYF
TRBD2	19	TRBJ2-1	TRBV2	NA	TGTGCCAGCAGCCCCCGGGTTCCTTCACTAGCGGGATCCTACAATGAGCAGTTCTTC	CASSPRVPSLAGSYNEQFF
TRBD1	16	TRBJ2-6	TRBV27	NA	TGTGCCAGCAGACTTCCCGGGACAGCTGGGGCCAACGTCCTGACTTTC	CASRLPGTAGANVLTF
NA	13	TRBJ2-1	TRBV19	NA	TGTGCCAGTAGTGGCGCGGGAAACAATGAGCAGTTCTTC	CASSGAGNNEQFF
NA	12	TRBJ2-3	TRBV27	NA	TGTGCCAGCCGTGACAGAGCAGATACGCAGTATTTT	CASRDRADTQYF
NA	11	TRBJ2-5	TRBV19	NA	TGTGCCAGTAGTATTAAGGGGGCCCAGTACTTC	CASSIKGAQYF
TRBD2	16	TRBJ2-7	TRBV5-1	NA	TGCGCCAGCAGCCCGGGACTAGCGGGAGGGCCAGGCGAGCAGTACTTC	CASSPGLAGGPGEQYF
TRBD2	15	TRBJ2-7	TRBV5-1	NA	TGCGCCAGCAGCTTCAATCCGGGACTAGCGACCGAGCAGTACTTC	CASSFNPGLATEQYF
TRBD1	14	TRBJ1-1	TRBV28	NA	TGTGCCAGCAGTCCGGGACAGGGGACACTGGGAGCTTTCTTT	CASSPGQGTLGAFF
TRBD1	15	TRBJ1-5	TRBV6-1	NA	TGTGCCAGCAGTGGGCGGGACAGGTCGGATCAGCCCCAGCATTTT	CASSGRDRSDQPQHF
NA	14	TRBJ2-7	TRBV11-2	NA	TGTGCCAGCAGCCCGTCCACTAGCTCCTACGAGCAGTACTTC	CASSPSTSSYEQYF
TRBD1	15	TRBJ1-2	TRBV19	NA	TGTGCCAGTAGTCGCCGTCAGGGGGCTGGCTATGGCTACACCTTC	CASSRRQGAGYGYTF
TRBD1	15	TRBJ1-5	TRBV19	NA	TGTGCCAGTAGTATCGCGGACAGGGTGAATCAGCCCCAGCATTTT	CASSIADRVNQPQHF
NA	13	TRBJ1-6	TRBV19	NA	TGTGCCAGCGCCGACAGGTTTTATTCACCCCTCCACTTT	CASADRFYSPLHF
NA	16	TRBJ1-4	TRBV18	few	TGTGCCAGCTCACCAGGCAGGATTGCAACTAATGAAAAACTGTTTTTT	CASSPGRIATNEKLFF
TRBD2	16	TRBJ2-1	TRBV6-5	once	TGTGCCAGCAGTTACTCGCTAGCGGCCCCCTACAATGAGCAGTTCTTC	CASSYSLAAPYNEQFF
NA	11	TRBJ2-1	TRBV20-1	few	TGCAGTGCTCCTATCTACAATGAGCAGTTCTTC	CSAPIYNEQFF
NA	17	TRBJ1-2	TRBV5-1	NA	TGCGCCAGCAGCTTTGCTCCGACCCAGAAAAGCGGCTATGGCTACACCTTC	CASSFAPTQKSGYGYTF
NA	15	TRBJ1-5	TRBV6-1	NA	TGTGCCAGCAGGGCGGGGGGGTATAGCAATCAGCCCCAGCATTTT	CASRAGGYSNQPQHF
NA	13	TRBJ1-1	TRBV6-1	NA	TGTGCCAGCAGTGATAGAACTTACACTGAAGCTTTCTTT	CASSDRTYTEAFF
TRBD2	15	TRBJ2-1	TRBV5-4	NA	TGTGCCAGCAGCCTACCCGGGACTACTTACAATGAGCAGTTCTTC	CASSLPGTTYNEQFF
NA	16	TRBJ1-1	TRBV9	once	TGTGCCAGCAGCGTCCACAGCGGGCAGGTGAACACTGAAGCTTTCTTT	CASSVHSGQVNTEAFF
TRBD2	19	TRBJ2-2	TRBV4-1	NA	TGCGCCAGCAGCCAACGGGAGTCTGGGCTAGCGGGAGGCAGCGGGGAGCTGTTTTTT	CASSQRESGLAGGSGELFF
TRBD1	16	TRBJ2-5	TRBV4-2	NA	TGTGCCAGCAGCCAAGAACGACAGGGGGCTGGCGAGACCCAGTACTTC	CASSQERQGAGETQYF
NA	12	TRBJ1-2	TRBV7-2	NA	TGTGCCAGCAGCCCCCCTGGAGGTGACTACACCTTC	CASSPPGGDYTF
NA	13	TRBJ2-7	TRBV6-5	NA	TGTGCCAGCAGTCCCCCGGGCTCCTACGAGCAGTACTTC	CASSPPGSYEQYF
NA	11	TRBJ1-2	TRBV19	NA	TGTGCCAGTAGTCGTAACTATGGCTACACCTTC	CASSRNYGYTF
TRBD2	17	TRBJ2-1	TRBV12-5	NA	TGTGCTAGTGGTTTGGTACAAGGGACTAGCGGTTTGGGTGAGCAGTTCTTC	CASGLVQGTSGLGEQFF
TRBD1	15	TRBJ1-2	TRBV19	NA	TGTGCCAGTAGTCTTACCGGGACAGGGAACTATGGCTACACCTTC	CASSLTGTGNYGYTF
NA	15	TRBJ2-7	TRBV4-2	NA	TGTGCCAGCAGCCAAGTCGGGAAAATGGGCTACGAGCAGTACTTC	CASSQVGKMGYEQYF
TRBD1	12	TRBJ2-7	TRBV10-3	once	TGTGCCTTTTCCGGGACAGGGTCCGAGCAGTACTTC	CAFSGTGSEQYF
TRBD1	14	TRBJ1-1	TRBV5-1	NA	TGCGCCAGCAGCTTTGTAGGGACAGACACTGAAGCTTTCTTT	CASSFVGTDTEAFF
TRBD2	19	TRBJ2-3	TRBV7-6	NA	TGTGCCAGCAGCTTGGGGACTAGCGCCCGGAACCCTAGCACAGATACGCAGTATTTT	CASSLGTSARNPSTDTQYF
NA	17	TRBJ1-3	TRBV10-3	NA	TGTGCCATCAGTGACAGGACGGACATATACTCTGGAAACACCATATATTTT	CAISDRTDIYSGNTIYF
TRBD1	16	TRBJ1-5	TRBV10-3	NA	TGTGCCATCAGTGAGGCGAACAGGGGCGGCAATCAGCCCCAGCATTTT	CAISEANRGGNQPQHF
TRBD1	12	TRBJ2-3	TRBV28	NA	TGTGCCAGCAAAATCGGGGACAGGGGGCAATATTTT	CASKIGDRGQYF
TRBD1	14	TRBJ1-3	TRBV30	few	TGTGCCTGGAGTACCGGGACAGGCGGGAACACCATATATTTT	CAWSTGTGGNTIYF
NA	16	TRBJ2-3	TRBV5-1	NA	TGCGCCAGCAGCTTAGGGTCGACAGCAATCACAGATACGCAGTATTTT	CASSLGSTAITDTQYF
TRBD1	17	TRBJ1-5	TRBV10-3	many	TGTGCCATCAGTAAGGACAGGGGGGAGGGTGGCAATCAGCCCCAGCATTTT	CAISKDRGEGGNQPQHF
TRBD1	15	TRBJ1-6	TRBV10-3	NA	TGTGCCATCAACAAACCCGACAGGGTGAATTCACCCCTCCACTTT	CAINKPDRVNSPLHF
TRBD2	17	TRBJ2-3	TRBV27	NA	TGTGCCACCGCCGGGACTAGCGGGAGAATCATCACAGATACGCAGTATTTT	CATAGTSGRIITDTQYF